This T cell receptor (beta chain) derives from a study of neurological immune-mediated disorders. General study points: Grouping of repertoires by phylogeny put those of 18 of 34 multiple sclerosis patients into a single related-CDR3 cluster, a possible signature.

By 5'RACE with 10-nucleotide random UMIs, the cDNA was made. TCRdb called the 5' RACE reads again in MiXCR, with one record for every CDR3 protein. The table records 55,000 to 75,000 distinct CDR3 sequences, under 2.5% of them present only once. The CDR3 covers 11 residues. Germline V gene sequence: CDR1 SQVTM, CDR2 ANQGSEA. The V end lost 3 bases, the J end lost 1 base, and 3 bases lay between the germline ends. This clonotype was seen repeatedly, ten times or more. The antigen remains unidentified. This sequence joins TRBV29-1 and TRBJ1-1; the D is unclear. Sequencing was performed on PBMCs. The TCR originated in a man in his fifties with multiple sclerosis. CDR3 nucleotides: TGCAGCGTTGAGCGGAACACTGAAGCTTTCTTT. This encodes CSVERNTEAFF.